This TCR beta chain is from a study of PD-L1 blockade in urothelial cancer. Study as a whole: At 3 weeks (second dose) and 6 weeks after starting treatment, blood was analyzed.

Time point in this sample: pretreatment peripheral blood. Germline assignment: CDR1 LNHDA and CDR2 SQIVND (reference sequence). This CDR3 region has 16 residues. V dropped 9 bases and J dropped 6; count of bases not matched to a gene: 15. TCRdb's table, derived via immunoSEQ multiplex PCR, lists solely in-frame clones and lacks some. The repertoire holds more than 45,000 clones, with 75% as singletons. The origin of this receptor is a man in his 70s with urothelial cancer. The sequences come from PBMCs, collected around atezolizumab (anti-PD-L1) treatment. The chain is built from TRBV19 and TRBJ2-1; 9 positions agree with TRBD2. The CDR3 DNA sequence: TGTGCCAGCTCTCGCTCGTCGGCGGGGGGGCCCAATGAGCAGTTCTTC. It encodes CASSRSSAGGPNEQFF.